Presented here are 9 T cell receptor beta chains from one specimen sequenced in a study of early T cells in non-severe SARS-CoV-2 infection. A single record per CDR3 protein comes from TCRdb applying MiXCR to the 5' RACE reads. The profile shows more than 50,000 distinct CDR3 sequences, over 10% of them singletons. The source material was whole blood, sampled at baseline. Source of these receptors: an adult who was a healthcare worker with PCR-confirmed SARS-CoV-2 infection or an uninfected control (not recorded which).

This clonotype was found a few times. This rearrangement joins TRBV20-1 to TRBJ2-5, with D unclear. The CDR3 runs to 14 residues. Germline values: CDR1 DFQATT, CDR2 SNEGSKA (reference sequence). Deletions cut 0 bases from V and 2 bases from J, with 10 bases between. DNA for the CDR3: TGCAGTGCTAGAGACCCAAGAAGGCAAGAGACCCAGTACTTC. It encodes CSARDPRRQETQYF.

This chain uses TRBV5-4 with TRBJ1-3, with D maybe TRBD1 (6 bases). The V gene's germline CDR1 is SGHNT and CDR2 YYREEE (reference sequence). The CDR3 has 16 amino acids. Trimming removed 3 bases from V and 0 bases from J, with 13 bases in between. The CDR3 bases are TGTGCCAGCAGCTCATACAGGGAGAGCTCTGGAAACACCATATATTTT. Its protein is CASSSYRESSGNTIYF.

There are a few counts of this clonotype. The rearrangement uses TRBV29-1 and TRBJ2-6, with no clear D. CDR1 is SQVTM and CDR2 is ANQGSEA in the germline V gene. Trimming pared 5 bases from V and 0 bases from J, leaving 5 bases between. CDR3 length equals 13 residues. In DNA, the CDR3 is TGCAGCGTTACCCCCTCTGGGGCCAACGTCCTGACTTTC. Translation gives CSVTPSGANVLTF.

This clonotype has at least ten counts. The chain uses TRBV7-9 and TRBJ2-7, with D perhaps matching TRBD1 (6 bases). Germline V gene sequence: CDR1 SEHNR, CDR2 FQNEAQ (reference sequence). The V end was cut by 5 bases, the J end by 7 bases, with 15 bases between. This CDR3 comprises 13 residues. The CDR3, as DNA: TGTGCCAGCAGCCATCCACAGGGTTGGGAGCAGTACTTC. It yields the protein CASSHPQGWEQYF.

This clonotype was observed at least ten times. J is TRBJ1-3 and V is TRBV6-6, with D possibly TRBD1 on 5 matching bases. Germline CDR1 is MNHNY and CDR2 is SVGAGI (reference sequence). With 4 bases removed from V and 0 bases from J, the gap between germline ends came to 7 bases. CDR3 length equals 14 residues. CDR3 in amino acids: CASSWDGSGNTIYF. The CDR3 DNA sequence: TGTGCCAGCAGTTGGGACGGCTCTGGAAACACCATATATTTT.

This clonotype was counted a few times. The chain carries TRBV7-3 and TRBJ2-3; D not certain. This CDR3 spans 14 amino acids. Germline V gene sequence: CDR1 SGHTA, CDR2 FQGTGA. Trimming took off 1 base at V and 0 bases at J, with 5 bases between the two ends. The DNA for the CDR3 is TGTGCCAGCAGCTTAATGACAAGCACAGATACGCAGTATTTT. Protein product: CASSLMTSTDTQYF. Combining the CDR3 with reference TRBV7-3 and TRBJ2-3 gives the whole variable domain GAGVSQTPSNKVTEKGKYVELRCDPISGHTALYWYRQSLGQGPEFLIYFQGTGAADDSGLPNDRFFAVRPEGSVSTLKIQRTERGDSAVYLCASSLMTSTDTQYFGPGTRLTVL.

Ten or more counts support this clonotype. The V and J genes are TRBV6-1 and TRBJ2-5; possible D gene TRBD1, 5 bases. V lost 6 bases to trimming and J lost 1 base, with 18 bases between them. From germline, CDR1 is MNHNS and CDR2 SASEGT. This CDR3 has 16 residues. The chain's CDR3 is CASSDPLRQIQETQYF. CDR3 DNA sequence: TGTGCCAGCAGCGACCCTTTACGACAGATCCAAGAGACCCAGTACTTC.

This clonotype showed up just a few times. In DNA, the CDR3 is TGTGCCAGCAGTTCCCTGGGACAGAAGAACACTGAAGCTTTCTTT. This translates into CASSSLGQKNTEAFF. The chain joins TRBV12-3 or TRBV12-4 to TRBJ1-1; 7 positions match TRBD1. The CDR3 extends over 15 amino acids. After removal of 4 bases from V and 1 base from J, the junction contained 6 bases not matched to a gene.

This clonotype was found a few times. The V gene is TRBV7-9, the J gene TRBJ2-1; D tentatively reads TRBD1 or TRBD2 (6 bases each). With 5 bases removed from V and 5 bases from J, the gap between germline ends came to 19 bases. CDR3 length: 16 amino acids. Germline assignment: CDR1 SEHNR and CDR2 FQNEAQ (reference sequence). The CDR3 loop is CASSPNLPGAHNEQFF. In nucleotides, the CDR3 is TGTGCCAGCAGCCCTAATCTGCCGGGGGCACACAATGAGCAGTTCTTC. The complete variable domain, with remaining parts taken from reference TRBV7-9 and TRBJ2-1, reads DTGVSQNPRHKITKRGQNVTFRCDPISEHNRLYWYRQTLGQGPEFLTYFQNEAQLEKSRLLSDRFSAERPKGSFSTLEIQRTEQGDSAMYLCASSPNLPGAHNEQFFGPGTRLTVL.